A few counts support the clone carrying this T cell receptor (beta chain). Assay: immunoSEQ multiplex PCR; the TCRdb copy retains only in-frame clones and omits some. The data show some 90,000 clones, about 88% seen once. The data stem from a study of blood T cell repertoires in COVID-19. Trimming took 5 bases from V and 1 from J; bases not matched to a gene: 8. Germline loops: CDR1 GTSNPN, CDR2 SVGIG (reference sequence). The CDR3 has 17 amino acids. Material: peripheral blood. The genes are TRBV30 and TRBJ2-6; 10 nucleotides agree with TRBD1. The source of this sequence is a man aged 50 or older with acute or convalescent COVID-19. For the CDR3, the DNA is TGTGCCTGGCACCGGGACAGGGGACGTTCTGGGGCCAACGTCCTGACTTTC. Translating gives CAWHRDRGRSGANVLTF. Looking up the rest from reference TRBV30 and TRBJ2-6 gives the full variable domain: SQTIHQWPATLVQPVGSPLSLECTVEGTSNPNLYWYRQAAGRGLQLLFYSVGIGQISSEVPQNLSASRPQDRQFILSSKKLLLSDSGFYLCAWHRDRGRSGANVLTFGAGSRLTVL.